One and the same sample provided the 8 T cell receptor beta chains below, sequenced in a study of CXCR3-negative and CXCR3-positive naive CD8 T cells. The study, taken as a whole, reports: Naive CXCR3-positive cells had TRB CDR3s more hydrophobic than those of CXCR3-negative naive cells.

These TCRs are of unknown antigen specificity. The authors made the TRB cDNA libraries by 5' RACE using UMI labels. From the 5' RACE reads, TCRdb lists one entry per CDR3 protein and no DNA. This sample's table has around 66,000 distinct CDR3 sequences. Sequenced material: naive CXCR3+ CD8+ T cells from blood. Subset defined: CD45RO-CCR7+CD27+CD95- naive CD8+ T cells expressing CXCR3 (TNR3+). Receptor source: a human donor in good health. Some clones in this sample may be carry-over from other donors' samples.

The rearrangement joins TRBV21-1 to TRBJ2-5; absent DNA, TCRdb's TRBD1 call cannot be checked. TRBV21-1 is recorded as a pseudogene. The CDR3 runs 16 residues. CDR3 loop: CASSKGPRGGEETQYF.

The chain's CDR3 is CASTPLGEEKKLFF. J is TRBJ1-4 and V is TRBV28. CDR3 size: 14 residues. The germline V gene has CDR1 MDHEN and CDR2 SYDVKM.

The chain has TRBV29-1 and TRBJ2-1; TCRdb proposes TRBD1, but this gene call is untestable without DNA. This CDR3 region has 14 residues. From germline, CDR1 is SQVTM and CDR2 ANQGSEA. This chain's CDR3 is CSVEDAAREYEQFF.

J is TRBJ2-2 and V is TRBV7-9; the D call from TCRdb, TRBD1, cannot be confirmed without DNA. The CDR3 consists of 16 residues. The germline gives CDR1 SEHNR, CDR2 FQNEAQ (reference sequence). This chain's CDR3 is CASRPPTGPNTGELFF.

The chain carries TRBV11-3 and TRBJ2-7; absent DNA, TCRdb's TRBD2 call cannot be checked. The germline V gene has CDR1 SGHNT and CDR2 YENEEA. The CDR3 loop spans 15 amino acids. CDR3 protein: CASSLGGTRPYEQYF.

CDR3: CASSSDGNSNQPQHF. The chain employs TRBV6-2 or TRBV6-3 and TRBJ1-5. The germline V gene encodes CDR1 MNHEY and CDR2 SVGEGT. The CDR3 has 15 residues.

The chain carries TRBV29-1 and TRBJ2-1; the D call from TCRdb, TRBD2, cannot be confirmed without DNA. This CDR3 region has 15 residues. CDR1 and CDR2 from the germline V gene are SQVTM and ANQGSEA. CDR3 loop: CSVVGTSGTYNEQFF.

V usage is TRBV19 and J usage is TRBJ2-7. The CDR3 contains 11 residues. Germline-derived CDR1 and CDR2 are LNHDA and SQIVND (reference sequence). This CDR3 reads CASSIHREQYF.